Sequencing of this TCR beta chain was carried out in a study of cytomegalovirus exposure and HLA in healthy donors. Study-level results: Presence/absence analysis assumed near-uniform sequencing depth across donors.

Primers for the PCR totalled 60 Vbeta and 13 Jbeta. Assay used: immunoSEQ multiplex PCR; TCRdb lists only in-frame clones, some missing. The table lists 150,000 to 200,000 clones, 81% of them singletons. Turning to this clone: Antigen unknown.

V gave up 4 bases and J gave up 1 base, with 10 bases separating them. CDR1 is SNHLY and CDR2 is FYNNEI in the germline V gene. This CDR3 region has 14 residues. The sequencing input was PBMCs. This sequence joins TRBV2 and TRBJ1-1, with D perhaps matching TRBD1 (5 bases). This TCR was recovered from a man between 18 and 35 years old in good health and CMV-seronegative. The CDR3 spells CASSAGRRNTEAFF. For the CDR3, the DNA is TGTGCCAGCAGTGCAGGGCGGAGGAACACTGAAGCTTTCTTT. Using reference TRBV2 and TRBJ1-1 for the parts outside the CDR3, the full variable domain is EPEVTQTPSHQVTQMGQEVILRCVPISNHLYFYWYRQILGQKVEFLVSFYNNEISEKSEIFDDQFSVERPDGSNFTLKIRSTKLEDSAMYFCASSAGRRNTEAFFGQGTRLTVV.